The entry that follows covers one T cell receptor (beta chain) sequence. Its matching antigen is unknown. Sequencing of TCR beta drew on CD8+ and CD4+ T cells from blood. Purification of the CD8+ and CD4+ T cells relied on negative isolation, and TEMRA cells underwent FACS enrichment. An input of roughly 0.5 to 1 ug of RNA was subjected to reverse transcription using random hexamers. Multiplex immunoSEQ PCR targeted 54 Vbeta and 13 Jbeta TCR beta segments. TCRdb ran MiXCR on the immunoSEQ multiplex PCR reads and lists one entry per CDR3 protein. The sample lists under 70,000 distinct CDR3 sequences, approximately 90% seen once, with roughly 0.19% in the top ten. Germline CDR1 and CDR2: SGDLS and YYNGEE. V lost 4 bases to trimming and J lost 6 bases, with 13 bases between them. This CDR3 spans 14 amino acids. These data belong to a study of CD8 T cells in Susac syndrome. Study-wide points: It was acknowledged in the study that the number of individuals who were included in its TCR sequencing and HLA analysis was relatively small.

The clonotype originates from a human donor in good health. The chain is built from TRBV9 and TRBJ2-2, with D possibly called TRBD1 or TRBD2 (5 bases each). Sequenced sample: CD8+ T cells from PBMCs. CDR3 in DNA: TGTGCCAGCAGCTCAAGAGGGGATCCCGGGGAGCTGTTTTTT. Translation gives CASSSRGDPGELFF.